This T cell receptor beta chain was recorded in a study of blood T cell repertoires in COVID-19 (dated by TCRdb to between 2020 and 2021). About the study as a whole: The collaborator samples originated in the United States, Italy and Spain and spanned the acute and convalescent phases of COVID-19. The material from the prospective study consisted of cDNA or gDNA derived from T cells, B-cell-depleted T cells, or PBMCs. Deeply sampled blood TCRbeta repertoires from subjects exposed to, actively infected with, or recovered from COVID-19 were included in the dataset. The repertoires were released in a freely available public database intended as a resource for research on the immune response to SARS-CoV-2. Samples were obtained from the ongoing ImmuneRACE study (first 160 participants) and from over 1,000 subjects provided by 6 global collaborators. Nearly every sample came with metadata listing a de-identified subject ID, COVID-19 status, age in years and sex. Where available, HLA class I and class II types were taken from metadata supplied by the sample provider and were not determined by assay-based typing.

The full study reports these points: Clinical and demographic metadata were provided uncurated, with the amount varying by source and participant.

Collaborating institutions collected whole blood in K2EDTA tubes following their own protocols. For TCRbeta analysis, collaborators shipped samples in one of three forms: frozen whole blood, isolated PBMCs, or DNA extracted from either of those sample types. The CDR3, cysteine through phenylalanine, is 12 amino acids long. The kept DNA is CDR3 alone, 36 bases in frame from the first base. The junction carries 4 bases between V and J, which are trimmed by 1 base and 3 bases respectively. CDR1 is given as GTSNPN and CDR2 as SVGIG, both from the germline V gene (reference sequence). TCRbeta CDR3 regions were amplified from genomic DNA by means of the immunoSEQ Assay, a bias-controlled multiplex PCR. Per the source publication's procedure: The number of nucleated cells in each sample was estimated by amplification of reference gene primers within the assay. Sequence reads were collapsed and filtered to measure the absolute abundance of every unique TCRbeta CDR3 rearrangement. Productive Simpson clonality was computed per sample as the square root of Simpson's diversity index over productive rearrangements. This immuneACCESS table, as held by TCRdb, lists in-frame sequences with V and J called but not all clones. Of the missing ones, under half trace to an unresolved V gene in checked studies; the others have no known cause. The V and J calls and the clone size are those of that table, but D and trimming were determined from the DNA. The sample table records about 170,000 clones; approximately 92% of these occur just once. The biggest ten clones account for 3.5% to 5% of the sample.

Of note for this clone: Its antigen is not yet known. No base quality information exists; no much larger clone differs at one position.

The source is a woman between 45 and 65 years old with acute or convalescent COVID-19. The rearrangement combines TRBV30 with TRBJ1-5; the D gene lacks a confident call. Sequenced material: peripheral blood. The CDR3 protein: CAWSDLNQPQHF. The DNA sequence is as follows: TGTGCCTGGAGTGATCTCAATCAGCCCCAGCATTTT.